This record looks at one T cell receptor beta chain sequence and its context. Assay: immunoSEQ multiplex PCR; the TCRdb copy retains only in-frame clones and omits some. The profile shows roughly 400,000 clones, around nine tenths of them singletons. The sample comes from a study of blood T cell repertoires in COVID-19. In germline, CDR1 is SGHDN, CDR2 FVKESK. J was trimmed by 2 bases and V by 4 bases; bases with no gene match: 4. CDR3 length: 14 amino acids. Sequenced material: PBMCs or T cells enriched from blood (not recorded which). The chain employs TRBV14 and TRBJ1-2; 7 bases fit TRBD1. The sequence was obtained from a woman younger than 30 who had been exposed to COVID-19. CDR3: CASSPGQDNYGYTF. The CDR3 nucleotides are TGTGCCAGCAGCCCCGGACAGGACAACTATGGCTACACCTTC.